These 3 T cell receptor beta chains were sequenced from one sample in a study of identifying expanded T cells in peripheral blood. Method: immunoSEQ multiplex PCR; TCRdb's copy keeps in-frame clones and lacks some. Altogether roughly 63,000 clones are present, over 80% being singletons, with the ten largest covering about 18%. What was sequenced was blood. These receptors originate from a person aged 18 to 75 in good health.

The chain has TRBV7-2 and TRBJ2-7, with 7 bases lining up with TRBD1. Germline V gene lookup returns CDR1 SGHTA and CDR2 FQGNSA. The V and J ends lost 5 bases and 3 bases, in that order; junction bases with no gene match: 4. This CDR3 is 13 amino acids long. This CDR3 is CASSVQGVYEQYF. The CDR3 DNA follows: TGTGCCAGCAGCGTGCAGGGGGTCTACGAGCAGTACTTC.

The J gene is TRBJ1-2, the V gene TRBV11-3; 9 nucleotides line up with TRBD1. Trimming removed 3 bases from V and 8 bases from J; junction bases left unmatched: 7. This CDR3 region has 14 residues. Germline V gives CDR1 SGHNT, CDR2 YENEEA. The CDR3 protein is CASSFDRGMRGYTF. The CDR3 DNA is TGTGCCAGCAGCTTCGACAGGGGGATGCGGGGCTACACCTTC.

The chain carries TRBV19 and TRBJ2-2; D perhaps matches TRBD1 (5 bases). This CDR3 is built from 15 residues. Germline V gene lookup returns CDR1 LNHDA and CDR2 SQIVND (reference sequence). V lost 1 base and J lost 4, with 10 bases in between. The DNA of the CDR3 is TGTGCCAGTAGTATAGGAAGGGGATCCACCGGGGAGCTGTTTTTT. Protein product: CASSIGRGSTGELFF.